The entry that follows covers one T cell receptor beta chain sequence. Its binding antigen is unknown. Base qualities are not at hand, and no much larger clone is one base apart. The sample's time point label, in plain terms: cells obtained before transplantation from donor or recipient. CD3+CD4+ and CD3+CD8+ populations were FACS-sorted from unstimulated pre-transplant donor and recipient cells taken from spleen or lymph nodes. This sample is drawn from a study of graft-versus-host responses after intestinal transplantation (dated by TCRdb to about 2021). Broadly, across the study: Multivisceral, liver-intestinal, or isolated intestinal transplants were received by the recipients. Every recipient was given anti-thymocyte globulin induction, followed by around three years of maintenance tacrolimus and steroids. Bulk TCR-beta CDR3 sequencing was used to track graft-versus-host and host-versus-graft alloreactive T cell clones in the graft, circulation and bone marrow after intestinal transplantation. Alloreactive clones were identified by sequencing pre-transplant mixed lymphocyte reaction products and comparing these products with unstimulated pre-transplant donor and recipient T cells. A cohort of about 25 intestinal transplant recipients, including one retransplant, was enrolled, and a few patients lacking pretransplant specimens were excluded. A peak of at least 4% donor T cells among recipient peripheral blood mononuclear cells was the definition used for donor T cell macrochimerism. Samples from a few later patients were sequenced in-house on an Illumina MiSeq with MiXCR processing rather than by the commercial service.

The library was built by means of the immunoSEQ multiplex PCR assay. In most patients, genomic DNA was isolated using the Qiagen DNeasy Blood and Tissue Kit and sent frozen to Adaptive Biotechnologies for TCR sequencing. For most patients, genomic DNA was subjected to high-throughput TCR-beta CDR3 sequencing by Adaptive Biotechnologies. In the authors' own workflow: TCR sequencing data for around 20 patients were retrieved from Adaptive's ImmunoSEQ software; three other patients were processed with MiXCR and VDJtools. To correct CD4 versus CD8 sorting errors, sequences present in both subsets at a frequency ratio below 5:1 were removed. Because the origin of CDR3 nucleotide sequences shared between donor and recipient could not be assigned, those sequences were removed. At least 2-fold expansion over unstimulated cells and a minimum CFSE-low frequency of 0.002% (template counts) or 0.001% (read counts) were required for clones to be classified as alloreactive. Clones detected in sequenced pre-transplant spleen, lymph node, or MLR CFSE-low populations of the donor or recipient were defined as mappable. Cumulative frequency of alloreactive clones was calculated as a percentage of all sequences weighted by copy number. The table comes from immuneACCESS by way of TCRdb, which keeps in-frame sequences with V and J called. Part of the clones is missing from these tables; in studies checked, under half for an unresolved V gene and the rest for unknown reasons. The V and J calls and the clone size are those of that table, but D and trimming were determined from the DNA. This sample gives tens of thousands of clones in total; roughly nine tenths of them show up just once. Approximately 0.35% of the sample lies in the top ten.

Overall study outcomes, separate from this receptor: Early after transplant, peak levels of circulating GvH clones were found to be associated with declines in HvG clones. The conclusions were limited by the relatively low number and heterogeneity of the intestinal transplant patients. GvH clones turned up in recipient bone marrow, with some appearing earlier in ileal mucosa or blood, a pattern consistent with an intestinal mucosal origin. Patients with donor T cell macrochimerism had high GvH to HvG T cell clonal ratios in their allografts.

The clonotype was recovered from a human donor who received an intestinal transplant. The specimen was unstimulated CD4+ T cells sorted from spleen or lymph node cells, collected before intestinal transplant.

The DNA sequence reads TGTGCCAGTACCCTCAGACAGGGGAATAATTCACCCCTCCACTTT. This yields the protein CASTLRQGNNSPLHF. Here the chain combines TRBV19 and TRBJ1-6; 8 bases in the middle match TRBD1. CDR1 LNHDA and CDR2 SQIVND are derived from the germline V gene (reference sequence). V has 7 bases trimmed and J has 5 bases trimmed; junction bases matching no gene number 7. Including the terminal cysteine and phenylalanine, the CDR3 comprises 15 residues. The CDR3 DNA has 45 bases and is translated from base 1.